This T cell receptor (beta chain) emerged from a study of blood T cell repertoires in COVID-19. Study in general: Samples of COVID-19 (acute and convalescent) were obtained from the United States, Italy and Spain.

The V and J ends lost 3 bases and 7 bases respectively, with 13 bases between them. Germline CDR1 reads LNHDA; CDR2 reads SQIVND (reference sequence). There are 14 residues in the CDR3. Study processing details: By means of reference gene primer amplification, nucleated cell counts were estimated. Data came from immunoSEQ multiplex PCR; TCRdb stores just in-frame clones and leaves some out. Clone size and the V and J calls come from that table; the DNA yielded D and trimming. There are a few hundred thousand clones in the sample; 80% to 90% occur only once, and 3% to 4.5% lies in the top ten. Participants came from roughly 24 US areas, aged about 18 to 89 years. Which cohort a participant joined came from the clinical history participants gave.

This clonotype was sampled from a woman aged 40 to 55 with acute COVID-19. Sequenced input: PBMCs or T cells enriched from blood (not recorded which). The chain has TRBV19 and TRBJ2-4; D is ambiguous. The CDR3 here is CASSMRYTMNIQYF. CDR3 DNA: TGTGCCAGTAGTATGCGGTACACCATGAACATTCAGTACTTC. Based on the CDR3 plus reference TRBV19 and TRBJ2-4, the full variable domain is DGGITQSPKYLFRKEGQNVTLSCEQNLNHDAMYWYRQDPGQGLRLIYYSQIVNDFQKGDIAEGYSVSREKKESFPLTVTSAQKNPTAFYLCASSMRYTMNIQYFGAGTRLSVL.